This T cell receptor beta chain is from a study of lung T cells in sarcoidosis with Löfgren's syndrome. This CDR3 region has 13 residues. Germline V gene lookup returns CDR1 MNHEY and CDR2 SMNVEV (reference sequence). Trimming cost V 6 bases and J 7 bases, with 13 bases left between them. Judged by abundance, this clonotype is medium-sized (0.01 to 0.1%). TCRdb re-analysed the reads in MiXCR, keeping a single row per CDR3 protein. The repertoire holds under 25,000 distinct CDR3 sequences, with roughly a fifth as singletons. What was sequenced was CD4+ T cells from bronchoalveolar lavage. V and J are TRBV27 and TRBJ2-1; D is possibly TRBD1 (5 bases). The sequence was obtained from a human donor with sarcoidosis (Löfgren's syndrome or another form), or a control subject (not recorded which). CDR3 nucleotides: TGTGCCAGCAGAAGTTTAGGGGCGAATGAGCAGTTCTTC. Amino acid sequence: CASRSLGANEQFF.